This TCR beta chain emerged from a study of human T cells and chemical hapten exposure. Documented time point: pre-sensitization, week 0. This sample's treatment: therapeutic diphenylcyclopropenone sensitization with weekly scalp DPC. It was from unfractionated whole blood that total RNA was extracted. The CDR3 consists of 13 residues. Trimming pared 2 bases from V and 1 base from J, leaving 6 bases between. Germline V gene data show CDR1 as SGHRS and CDR2 as YFSETQ. This clonotype has only a few counts. TCRdb passed the RACE reads through MiXCR, listing each CDR3 protein once. The sample has more than 250,000 distinct CDR3 sequences, approximately 7.5% seen once.

This sequence joins TRBV5-1 and TRBJ1-1; D unclear. This TCR was recovered from a man between 18 and 29 years old with alopecia areata. Some clones in this sample may be carry-over from other donors' samples. This specimen consisted of whole blood, obtained in connection with sensitization to the hapten diphenylcyclopropenone (DPC). The CDR3 spells CASSFDGNTEAFF. CDR3 nucleotides: TGCGCCAGCAGCTTCGACGGGAACACTGAAGCTTTCTTT.